Following are 9 T cell receptor beta chains from one sample sequenced in a study of T cells after yellow fever vaccination. MiXCR was run by TCRdb on the 5' RACE reads, yielding one entry per CDR3 protein. Of about 170,000 distinct CDR3 sequences detected, approximately 11% appear once; the ten largest clones hold 36%. The input for sequencing was CD8+ T cells sorted from PBMCs, taken 15 days after the yellow fever booster vaccination. The receptor set was obtained from a man between 18 and 29 years old who received the YFV17D yellow fever vaccine.

J is TRBJ1-2 and V is TRBV7-9; D unresolved. This CDR3 contains 14 residues. Germline V gives CDR1 SEHNR, CDR2 FQNEAQ (reference sequence). Trimming took 1 base from V and 6 from J, leaving 12 bases between them. The DNA for the CDR3 is TGTGCCAGCAGCTTAGGAGAAGATAATCATGGCTACACCTTC. The encoded protein is CASSLGEDNHGYTF.

This clonotype has only a few counts. The chain joins TRBV7-2 to TRBJ2-2, with 9 bases identical to TRBD1. The CDR3 spans 16 residues. The germline V gene encodes CDR1 SGHTA and CDR2 FQGNSA. After removal of 6 bases from V and 5 bases from J, the junction contained 10 bases not matched to a gene. CDR3 protein: CASSPTGGLRTGELFF. Written as DNA, the CDR3 is TGTGCCAGCAGTCCAACAGGGGGCCTACGGACCGGGGAGCTGTTTTTT.

This clonotype was counted between two and nine times. This sequence joins TRBV11-2 and TRBJ1-2; tentatively, D is TRBD1 (5 bases). Per germline, CDR1 SGHAT and CDR2 FQNNGV. V was pared by 1 base and J by 4 bases, with 13 bases between. The length of the CDR3 is 15 residues. CDR3 protein: CASSLVGLGAYGYTF. The CDR3 DNA reads TGTGCCAGCAGCTTAGTCGGCCTTGGGGCCTATGGCTACACCTTC.

The DNA for the CDR3 is TGCGCCAGCAGCCAGACAGACAGTTACGAGCAGTACTTC. This translates into CASSQTDSYEQYF. This chain connects TRBV4-1 to TRBJ2-7; D is perhaps TRBD1 (5 bases). Per the germline V gene, CDR1 is MGHRA and CDR2 is YSYEKL. There are 13 residues in the CDR3. Trimming removed 3 bases from V and 4 bases from J, with 10 bases in between.

The chain is built from TRBV3-1 and TRBJ1-1; 8 bases align to TRBD1. This CDR3 region has 15 residues. Germline-derived CDR1 and CDR2 are LGHDT and YNNKEL (reference sequence). The trim removed 6 bases at V and 5 bases at J, leaving 11 bases unmatched. As DNA, the CDR3 is TGTGCCAGCAGACAGCAGGGGGCTGGAGGGACTGAAGCTTTCTTT. Residues: CASRQQGAGGTEAFF. Supplemented by reference TRBV3-1 and TRBJ1-1, the full variable domain reads DTAVSQTPKYLVTQMGNDKSIKCEQNLGHDTMYWYKQDSKKFLKIMFSYNNKELIINETVPNRFSPKSPDKAHLNLHINSLELGDSAVYFCASRQQGAGGTEAFFGQGTRLTVV.

V is TRBV7-9 and J is TRBJ1-2, with TRBD1 identical over 8 bases. V trimming: 5 bases; J trimming: 6 bases; junction bases outside the gene matches: 11. CDR1 SEHNR and CDR2 FQNEAQ come from the germline V gene (reference sequence). This CDR3 contains 15 residues. The CDR3 is CASSPGVRGRDGYTF. The CDR3 DNA is TGTGCCAGCAGCCCGGGGGTCAGGGGGCGCGATGGCTACACCTTC.

The chain uses TRBV5-4 and TRBJ2-7; 9 bases line up with TRBD2. Germline CDR1 and CDR2: SGHNT and YYREEE (reference sequence). This CDR3 comprises 16 residues. V lost 3 bases and J lost 0; bases outside the gene matches: 7. The DNA of the CDR3 is TGTGCCAGCAGCTACTTAGCGGGGGAGCGCTCCTACGAGCAGTACTTC. This sequence encodes CASSYLAGERSYEQYF.

This clonotype was picked up a small number of times. This chain connects TRBV5-1 to TRBJ2-1, with 7 nucleotides matching TRBD2. V gave up 0 bases and J gave up 10 bases; unmatched junction bases: 10. Germline CDR1 SGHRS, CDR2 YFSETQ. This CDR3 comprises 15 residues. CDR3 sequence: CASSLEGGRGWEQFF. Written as DNA, the CDR3 is TGCGCCAGCAGCTTGGAAGGAGGGAGGGGTTGGGAGCAGTTCTTC. The whole variable domain, remainder taken from reference TRBV5-1 and TRBJ2-1, is KAGVTQTPRYLIKTRGQQVTLSCSPISGHRSVSWYQQTPGQGLQFLFEYFSETQRNKGNFPGRFSGRQFSNSRSEMNVSTLELGDSALYLCASSLEGGRGWEQFFGPGTRLTVL.

The chain links TRBV12-3 or TRBV12-4 to TRBJ1-6; 9 positions agree with TRBD1. CDR3 size: 16 residues. V trimming: 7 bases; J trimming: 7 bases; junction bases outside the gene matches: 11. CDR3 bases: TGTGCCAGCACCGGACAAAACGGACAGGGGAATTCACCCCTCCACTTT. Encoded protein: CASTGQNGQGNSPLHF.